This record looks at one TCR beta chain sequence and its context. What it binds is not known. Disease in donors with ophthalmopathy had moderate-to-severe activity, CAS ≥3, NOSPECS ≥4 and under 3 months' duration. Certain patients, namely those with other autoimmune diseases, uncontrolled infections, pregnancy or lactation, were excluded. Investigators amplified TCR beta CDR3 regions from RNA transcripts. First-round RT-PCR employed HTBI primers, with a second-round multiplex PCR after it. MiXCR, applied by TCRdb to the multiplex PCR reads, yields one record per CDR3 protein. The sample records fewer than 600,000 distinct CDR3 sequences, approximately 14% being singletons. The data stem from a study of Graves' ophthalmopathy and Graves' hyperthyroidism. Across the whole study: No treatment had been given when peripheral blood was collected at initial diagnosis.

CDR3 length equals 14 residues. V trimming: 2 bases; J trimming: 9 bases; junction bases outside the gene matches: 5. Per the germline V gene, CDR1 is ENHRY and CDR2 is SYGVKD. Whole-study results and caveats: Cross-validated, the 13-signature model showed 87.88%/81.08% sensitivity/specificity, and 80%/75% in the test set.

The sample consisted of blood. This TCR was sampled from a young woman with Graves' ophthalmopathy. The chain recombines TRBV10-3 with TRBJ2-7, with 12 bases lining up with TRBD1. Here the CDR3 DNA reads TGTGCCATCAGTGAGACCGGGACAGGGGGCGCGCAGTACTTC. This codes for CAISETGTGGAQYF.